This T cell receptor beta chain was sequenced during a study of T-cell memory formation after mild COVID-19. Study-level findings and limits: From day 15 to 85, contracting clones were balanced between CD4 and CD8, whereas later expanders leaned toward CD4+. Unconfirmed was the SARS-CoV-2 specificity of second-wave clones that peaked on day 37.

The table lists this clonotype with a few counts. The antigen remains unidentified. This CDR3 has 12 residues. CDR1 is DFQATT, CDR2 SNEGSKA, per germline (reference sequence). From 5'RACE with constant-segment primers came TCR alpha and TCR beta cDNA libraries that carried sample barcodes and UMIs. TCRdb redid the calling of the 5' RACE reads with MiXCR, one entry per CDR3 protein. The sample contains about 290,000 distinct CDR3 sequences, 15% to 20% of which appear only once. The clonotype was recovered from a man between 18 and 29 years old who had mild COVID-19 (a few samples of this study predate the infection). Cell type and time point are not known. The chain carries TRBV20-1 and TRBJ1-5; D may be TRBD1 (6 bases). The sample comprised PBMCs or a T cell subset sorted from them (not recorded which). The CDR3 region has the DNA TGCAGCACAGGGCACTACAATCAGCCCCAGCATTTT. Protein product: CSTGHYNQPQHF.